This note documents a single T cell receptor beta chain sequence. CDR3 size: 16 residues. Trimming removed 2 bases at V and 0 bases at J, with 12 bases between. Germline V gives CDR1 SGHTA, CDR2 FQGTGA. This record belongs to a study of blood T cell repertoires in COVID-19. Turning to the study itself: T cells, B-cell-depleted T cells, or PBMCs provided the cDNA or gDNA that served as material.

Seattle-derived patients entered the study during active infection and were followed longitudinally. Original handling: Reference gene primer amplification yielded estimated nucleated cell counts. The table came from immunoSEQ multiplex PCR; TCRdb's copy has only in-frame clones and leaves some out. The V and J calls and clone size were taken over from that table, and D and trimming were inferred from the DNA. The data hold 150,000 to 250,000 clones, with around 95% observed a single time. The specimen sequenced was peripheral blood. The chain uses TRBV7-3 and TRBJ2-3; D perhaps matches TRBD2 (6 bases). This TCR was recovered from a man aged 25-40 years with COVID-19, enrolled during active disease. The CDR3 loop is CASSLGSGTSTDTQYF. CDR3 coding DNA: TGTGCCAGCAGCTTAGGTTCGGGGACTAGCACAGATACGCAGTATTTT.